What follows are 5 T cell receptor beta chains derived from one specimen sequenced in a study of T cell responses to AZD1222 COVID-19 vaccine (dated by TCRdb to the early 2020s). The library came from the immunoSEQ multiplex PCR assay. Held by TCRdb, this immuneACCESS table contains in-frame sequences only and omits some clones. Under half of the omission traces to an unresolved V gene where checked; the cause of the rest is unknown. The sample contains more than 85,000 clones, about 90% of them found a single time. In total, the top ten clones hold less than 8% of the sample. This sample's time point label indicates: baseline before first vaccination. The specimen was peripheral blood, collected on day 0 of AZD1222 vaccination. Every receptor here comes from an adult in good health.

The chain couples TRBV3-1 (or the pseudogene TRBV3-2) to TRBJ2-1, with unresolved D. The CDR3 is made up of 14 amino acids. Germline CDR1 and CDR2: LGHDT and YNNKEL (reference sequence). Trimming took off 0 bases at V and 5 bases at J, with 8 bases between the two ends. CDR3 region: CASSQEIWDNEQFF. The CDR3 nucleotides are TGTGCCAGCAGCCAAGAGATTTGGGACAATGAGCAGTTCTTC.

The chain is built from TRBV20-1 and TRBJ1-4; TRBD1 is a possible D gene (5 bases). This CDR3 contains 11 residues. Germline loops: CDR1 DFQATT, CDR2 SNEGSKA (reference sequence). V was clipped by 6 bases and J by 12 bases, with 14 bases between them. The CDR3 DNA sequence: TGCAGTGCCCTGGGACTTGCGGAACTGTTTTTT. Translation gives CSALGLAELFF.

This clone showed up just a few times. The rearrangement joins TRBV19 to TRBJ2-2, with 9 bases identical to TRBD2. The germline gives CDR1 LNHDA, CDR2 SQIVND (reference sequence). The CDR3 loop spans 15 amino acids. After removal of 7 bases from V and 8 bases from J, the junction contained 11 bases not matched to a gene. The CDR3 DNA sequence: TGTGCCAGTACCCCGGGGGTAGCGGGGGCTGGGGAGCTGTTTTTT. It encodes CASTPGVAGAGELFF.

CDR3 nucleotides: TGTGCCAGCAGTTTCTATCAGGGGGTAACAGATACGCAGTATTTT. Protein: CASSFYQGVTDTQYF. The rearrangement joins TRBV28 to TRBJ2-3; 7 positions match TRBD1. CDR1 is MDHEN, CDR2 SYDVKM, per germline. The trim removed 3 bases at V and 3 bases at J, leaving 6 bases unmatched. This CDR3 is 15 amino acids long.

This clone was observed a handful of times. The chain joins TRBV7-9 to TRBJ2-1, with D unclear. V lost 0 bases and J 7 bases, leaving 13 bases between the germline ends. The germline gives CDR1 SEHNR, CDR2 FQNEAQ (reference sequence). The CDR3 spans 15 residues. The CDR3 sequence: CASSLALGRSNEQFF. CDR3 bases: TGTGCCAGCAGCTTAGCATTAGGCAGGTCTAATGAGCAGTTCTTC.